This T cell receptor beta chain derives from a study of blood T cell repertoires in COVID-19. Whole-study context: Samples of COVID-19 (acute and convalescent) were obtained from the United States, Italy and Spain. Sources were T cells, B-cell-depleted T cells, or PBMCs; the material itself was cDNA or gDNA.

The CDR3 is made up of 14 amino acids. Per the germline V gene, CDR1 is ENHRY and CDR2 is SYGVKD. V shed 6 bases, J shed 1 base, and the junction held 3 bases outside the gene matches. The Seattle site enrolled patients during active infection and followed them longitudinally. In the study's own analysis: Cell counts per sample came from amplifying reference gene primers. Repertoires were generated with immunoSEQ multiplex PCR, while TCRdb's copy carries only in-frame clones and drops some. D and trimming come from the DNA, and the V and J calls and clone size come from that table. The sample has fewer than 600,000 clones; about 91% are singletons.

The sample taken for sequencing was peripheral blood. The clonotype was recovered from a man in his late teens or twenties with COVID-19, enrolled during active disease. The genes are TRBV10-3 and TRBJ2-7, with TRBD2 matching over 10 bases. The CDR3 DNA sequence: TGTGCCATCAGGGCTAGCGGGGGATCCTACGAGCAGTACTTC. As protein: CAIRASGGSYEQYF.